This TCR beta chain was identified in a study of T cells in Graves' hyperthyroidism and ophthalmopathy. General study points: Ophthalmopathy and stable hyperthyroidism were separated by a 13 V-J model.

PBMCs were sourced from roughly 9.1 ml fresh peripheral blood. This clonotype was picked up many times. The antigen remains undetermined. Amplified regions were TCR beta CDR3 sequences from RNA transcripts. Using the HTBI primer set, a first-round RT-PCR was run on the TCR CDR3. TCRdb re-called the multiplex PCR reads with MiXCR, one entry per CDR3 protein. Of about 350,000 distinct CDR3 sequences listed, more than 11% are singletons. The CDR3 is made up of 16 amino acids. Germline CDR1 and CDR2: SGHAT and FQNNGV. V dropped 4 bases and J dropped 0; count of bases not matched to a gene: 4. V usage is TRBV11-2 and J usage is TRBJ2-7; TRBD2 aligns across 12 bases. Material for sequencing was blood. The origin of this receptor is a young woman with Graves' hyperthyroidism. The CDR3 sequence: CASSSRLAGVSYEQYF. The CDR3 coding sequence is TGTGCCAGCAGCTCCCGACTAGCGGGAGTCTCCTACGAGCAGTACTTC. The full variable domain, its missing parts supplied by reference TRBV11-2 and TRBJ2-7, is EAGVAQSPRYKIIEKRQSVAFWCNPISGHATLYWYQQILGQGPKLLIQFQNNGVVDDSQLPKDRFSAERLKGVDSTLKIQPAKLEDSAVYLCASSSRLAGVSYEQYFGPGTRLTVT.